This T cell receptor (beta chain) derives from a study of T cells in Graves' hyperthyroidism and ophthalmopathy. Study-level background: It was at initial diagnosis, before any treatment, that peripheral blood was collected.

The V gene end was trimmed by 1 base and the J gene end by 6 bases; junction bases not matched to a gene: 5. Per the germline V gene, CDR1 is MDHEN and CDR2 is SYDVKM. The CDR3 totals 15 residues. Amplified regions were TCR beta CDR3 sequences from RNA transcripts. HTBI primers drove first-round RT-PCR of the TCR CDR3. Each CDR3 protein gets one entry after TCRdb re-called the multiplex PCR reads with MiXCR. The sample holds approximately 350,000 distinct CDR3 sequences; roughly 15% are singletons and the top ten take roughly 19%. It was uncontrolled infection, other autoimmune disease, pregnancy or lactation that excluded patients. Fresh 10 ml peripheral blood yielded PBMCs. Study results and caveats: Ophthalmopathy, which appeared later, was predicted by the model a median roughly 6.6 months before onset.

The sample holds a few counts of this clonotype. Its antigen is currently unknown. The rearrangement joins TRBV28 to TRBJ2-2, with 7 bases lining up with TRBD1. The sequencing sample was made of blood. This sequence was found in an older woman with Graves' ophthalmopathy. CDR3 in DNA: TGTGCCAGCAGTTTATCCCCGACAGGGTCCGGGGAGCTGTTTTTT. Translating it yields CASSLSPTGSGELFF.